The text below deals with one T cell receptor (beta chain). Cohort allocation depended upon clinical history that participants reported. As processed by the authors: Amplifying reference gene primers gave estimates of nucleated cell counts. The data were produced by immunoSEQ multiplex PCR, yet TCRdb's version contains in-frame clones alone and is incomplete. V, J and clone size are those of that table, while D and trimming were read from the DNA. The sample yields 250,000 to 300,000 clones, approximately 88% seen once. These data come from a study of blood T cell repertoires in COVID-19. CDR1 is LNHDA, CDR2 SQIVND, per germline (reference sequence). V trimming: 5 bases; J trimming: 0 bases; junction bases outside the gene matches: 11. There are 19 residues in the CDR3.

Sequences were obtained from PBMCs or T cells enriched from blood (not recorded which). The chain has TRBV19 and TRBJ2-3, with 13 bases fitting TRBD2. This clonotype was obtained from a woman aged 40-49 years who had recovered from COVID-19. This CDR3 reads CASSRSRTSGGSSTDTQYF. In DNA form, the CDR3 reads TGTGCCAGTAGTCGATCGAGGACTAGCGGGGGATCTAGCACAGATACGCAGTATTTT.